This entry describes one T cell receptor beta chain. This entry comes from a study of blood T cell repertoires in COVID-19. Overall study context: Acute and convalescent COVID-19 specimens originated in the United States, Italy and Spain. Sources were T cells, B-cell-depleted T cells, or PBMCs; the material itself was cDNA or gDNA.

CDR1 and CDR2 (germline): SNHLY, FYNNEI. The CDR3 has 14 amino acids. The V end lost 6 bases, the J end lost 1 base, and 11 bases lay between the germline ends. The authors' processing: Reference gene primer amplification yielded estimated nucleated cell counts. The method was immunoSEQ multiplex PCR; TCRdb's version includes in-frame clones alone and lacks a portion of them. That table is the source of V, J and clone size, and D and trimming were worked out from the DNA. The repertoire holds about 75,000 clones, with about 90% as singletons. The rearrangement joins TRBV2 to TRBJ2-3; D gene unclear. The clonotype originates from a human donor in a cohort sampled during active COVID-19. Sample: peripheral blood. CDR3 sequence reads: CASRALFGTDTQYF. Here the CDR3 DNA reads TGTGCCAGCAGGGCCCTCTTCGGCACAGATACGCAGTATTTT. Complete variable domain (other parts from reference TRBV2 and TRBJ2-3): EPEVTQTPSHQVTQMGQEVILRCVPISNHLYFYWYRQILGQKVEFLVSFYNNEISEKSEIFDDQFSVERPDGSNFTLKIRSTKLEDSAMYFCASRALFGTDTQYFGPGTRLTVL.